This T cell receptor (beta chain) was identified during a study of T cell responses to AZD1222 COVID-19 vaccine. Broader study findings: Spike as a whole was targeted by vaccine-associated CD4 TCRs, dominant at 160-218 and 743-854. The sample set comprised mostly white British donors with more females, and clonal diversity was possibly underestimated. There were repertoire samples only from the period after the peak T cell response. Two AZD1222 administrations were followed by greater Spike-specific TCR breadth and depth.

The length of the CDR3 is 11 residues. Germline assignment: CDR1 GTSNPN and CDR2 SVGIG (reference sequence). V was trimmed by 8 bases and J by 3 bases, leaving 11 bases between them. TCRdb's copy holds only in-frame clones and misses some; the assay was immunoSEQ multiplex PCR. In the table there are 100,000 to 150,000 clones, approximately 91% of which are singletons. A remark on this clone: Its antigen remains unknown.

The material was peripheral blood, obtained 28 days after the second AZD1222 dose. This sequence was found in an adult who received the AZD1222 COVID-19 vaccine. This chain connects TRBV30 to TRBJ2-7; no definite D call. As DNA, the CDR3 is TGTGCCGGGATATCCCACTACGAGCAGTACTTC. This encodes CAGISHYEQYF.